This TCR beta chain was documented in a study of T cells in Graves' hyperthyroidism and ophthalmopathy (dated by TCRdb to about 2019). Broadly, across the study: A discovery cohort of around 98 patients, fewer than 50 with Graves' ophthalmopathy and about 58 with stable Graves' hyperthyroidism, was used to find distinguishing TCR V-J signatures. Prospective prediction of ophthalmopathy was tested in an independent validation cohort consisting of 18 hyperthyroidism patients and 17 patients who later progressed to ophthalmopathy. The roughly 99 discovery patients were divided at random into training and test sets in a 7:3 ratio. The study also compared thyroid tissue and blood T-cell repertoires from about six Graves' hyperthyroidism patients. After sampling, hyperthyroidism patients received methimazole starting at 30 mg daily, and ophthalmopathy patients received high-dose intravenous methylprednisolone. TCR Vbeta CDR3 sequencing of 130 to 150 peripheral blood samples (fewer than 45 ophthalmopathy, 75 hyperthyroidism and roughly 17 progressor patients) is reported in the paper. The research as a whole found: No statistical method was used to set the sample size in advance, and investigators knew the group allocation. In validation, progression to ophthalmopathy was predicted by the model with roughly 69% sensitivity and 72% to 80% specificity, a median of about 6 months before onset. A model built on a 13 V-J signature distinguished ophthalmopathy from stable hyperthyroidism, reaching around 90% sensitivity and around 81% specificity in cross-validation and 80%/75% in testing. Most expanded thyroid clonotypes (frequency above 0.001) were also detected in blood, suggesting blood repertoires may reflect thyroid immune responses.

As for this clonotype: Its antigen target is currently unknown. No base qualities exist here, and no much larger clone lies one base off it.

Any patient with an uncontrolled infection, another autoimmune disease, pregnancy or lactation was excluded. Diagnoses were established on the basis of clinical symptoms, serum thyroxine and TRAb, thyroid ultrasound, and orbital computed tomography. Total RNA was extracted with Trizol reagent, and quality was checked on an Agilent 2100 Bioanalyzer. The TCR beta CDR3 regions were amplified from RNA transcripts. The TCR CDR3 was subjected to a first round of RT-PCR using the HTBI primer set and the Qiagen OneStep RT-PCR kit. The libraries were constructed in a second round of multiplex PCR and then size-selected and purified. Paired-end sequencing of the libraries was performed with 100 bp reads on an Illumina HiSeq2000. Regarding the original processing steps: Raw data were processed with SOAPnuke, discarding reads with adapters, uncalled bases, mean Phred below 15, or no exact constant-primer or identifier match. High-quality paired reads were merged with COPE v1.2.5, and unique nucleotide sequences were defined as clonotypes. Clonotypes were aligned to IMGT TRBV, TRBD and TRBJ reference segments using MiTCR v1.1. The analysis included only V-J combinations with a frequency above 0.0001, which together covered 99.2% of the repertoires. A TCS score was defined as the ratio of F50 (clonal expansion) to E x V (chaos), with BLOSUM62-based TCRdist applied between CDR3 peptides within each V-J. Welch's t-statistics and random forest reduced 500 to 550 V-J features to 13, which were used in a naive Bayes classifier (R e1071). The similarity between thyroid and blood repertoires was quantified using the Morisita-Horn index. TCRdb took the public reads, trimmed them with fastp at Q25, ran MiXCR for clone calling and kept in-frame beta chains. Rows with one shared CDR3 protein collapse into an entry with the most common genes and DNA. The V and J calls reflect TCRdb's pipeline rather than the authors' work. The sample includes 500,000 to 650,000 distinct CDR3 sequences, with 46% observed a single time. The ten largest clones take up approximately 44% of the sample.

The CDR1 and CDR2 encoded by the germline V gene (reference sequence) are SEHNR and FQNEAQ. From V the trimming removes 5 bases and from J it removes 8 bases, while the gene matches leave 17 bases of the junction unaccounted for. The CDR3 sequence holds 18 residues, the cysteine and phenylalanine included. Just the 54-base CDR3 DNA is kept, in frame starting at base 1. Recombination linked TRBV7-9 to TRBJ1-4, and TRBD1 matches 10 of the central bases. The sample consisted of peripheral blood or thyroid tissue (not recorded which). The receptor was isolated from an adult woman with Graves' disease, either hyperthyroidism or ophthalmopathy (not recorded which). CDR3 sequence: CASSHRDRGMVVREKLFF. The DNA reads as follows: TGTGCCAGCAGCCACCGGGACAGGGGAATGGTTGTCAGAGAAAAACTGTTTTTT. Where the CDR3 stops, the reference TRBV7-9 and TRBJ1-4 genes take over; the full variable domain is DTGVSQNPRHKITKRGQNVTFRCDPISEHNRLYWYRQTLGQGPEFLTYFQNEAQLEKSRLLSDRFSAERPKGSFSTLEIQRTEQGDSAMYLCASSHRDRGMVVREKLFFGSGTQLSVL.